The entry below describes one TCR beta chain. This entry belongs to a study of T cell changes during pregnancy in multiple sclerosis. Trimming removed 3 bases from V and 7 bases from J, with 13 bases in between. The germline V gene has CDR1 KGHSH and CDR2 LQKENI. The CDR3 runs 14 residues. Measured with immunoSEQ multiplex PCR; TCRdb has only the in-frame clones, and not every one. The repertoire consists of 30,000 to 40,000 clones, with about 92% occurring once and the leading ten covering 0.78%. This sample comprised CD4+ T cells from peripheral blood mononuclear cells, obtained in the third trimester of pregnancy. This clonotype originated in a female donor with multiple sclerosis, enrolled in a pregnancy study. The genes are TRBV18 and TRBJ2-1, with D tentatively TRBD1 (6 bases). Written as DNA, the CDR3 is TGTGCCAGCTCACCGGGACATGGGGCGAATGAGCAGTTCTTC. Its protein product is CASSPGHGANEQFF.